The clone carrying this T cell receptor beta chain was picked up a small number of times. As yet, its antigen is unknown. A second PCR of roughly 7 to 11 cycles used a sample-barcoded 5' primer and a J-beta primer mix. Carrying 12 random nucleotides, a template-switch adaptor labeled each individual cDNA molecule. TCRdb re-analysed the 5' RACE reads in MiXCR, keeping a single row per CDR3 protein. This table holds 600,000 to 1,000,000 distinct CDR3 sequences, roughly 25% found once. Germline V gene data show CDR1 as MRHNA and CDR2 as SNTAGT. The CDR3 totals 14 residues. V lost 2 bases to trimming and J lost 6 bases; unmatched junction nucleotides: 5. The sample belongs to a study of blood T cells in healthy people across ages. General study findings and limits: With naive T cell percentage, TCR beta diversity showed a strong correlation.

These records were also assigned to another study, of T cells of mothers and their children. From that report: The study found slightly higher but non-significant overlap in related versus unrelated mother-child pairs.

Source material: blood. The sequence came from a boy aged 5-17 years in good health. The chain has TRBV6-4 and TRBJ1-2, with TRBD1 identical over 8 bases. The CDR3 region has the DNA TGTGCCAGCAGTGACGGCCCAGGGGGCCATGGCTACACCTTC. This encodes CASSDGPGGHGYTF.